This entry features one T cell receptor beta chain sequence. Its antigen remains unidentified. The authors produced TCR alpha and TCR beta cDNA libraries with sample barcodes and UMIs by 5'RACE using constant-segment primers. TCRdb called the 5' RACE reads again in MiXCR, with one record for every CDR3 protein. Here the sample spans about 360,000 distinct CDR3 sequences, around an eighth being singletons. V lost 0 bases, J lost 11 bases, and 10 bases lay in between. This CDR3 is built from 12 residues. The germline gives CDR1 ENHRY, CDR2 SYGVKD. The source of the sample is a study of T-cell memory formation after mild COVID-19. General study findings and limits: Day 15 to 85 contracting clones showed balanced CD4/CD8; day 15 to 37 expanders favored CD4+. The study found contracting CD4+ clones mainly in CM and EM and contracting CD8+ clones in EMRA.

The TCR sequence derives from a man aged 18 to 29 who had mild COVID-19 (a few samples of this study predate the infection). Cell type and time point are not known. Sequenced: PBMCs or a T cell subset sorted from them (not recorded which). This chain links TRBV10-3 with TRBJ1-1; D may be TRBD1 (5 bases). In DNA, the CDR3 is TGTGCCATCAGTGAGTCGCAGGGTTCGGCTTTCTTT. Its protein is CAISESQGSAFF.